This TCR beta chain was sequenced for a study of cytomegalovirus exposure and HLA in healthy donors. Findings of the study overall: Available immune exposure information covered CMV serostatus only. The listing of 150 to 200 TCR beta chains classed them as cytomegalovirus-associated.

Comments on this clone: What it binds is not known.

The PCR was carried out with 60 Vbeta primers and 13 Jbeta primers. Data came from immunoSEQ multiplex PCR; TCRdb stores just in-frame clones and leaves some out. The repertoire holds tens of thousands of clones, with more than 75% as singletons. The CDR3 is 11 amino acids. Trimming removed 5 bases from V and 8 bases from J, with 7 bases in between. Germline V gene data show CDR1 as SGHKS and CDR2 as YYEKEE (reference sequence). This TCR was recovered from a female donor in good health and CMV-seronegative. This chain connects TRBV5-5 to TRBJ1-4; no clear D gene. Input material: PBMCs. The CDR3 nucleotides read TGTGCCAGCAGTTACACAGAAAAACTGTTTTTT. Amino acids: CASSYTEKLFF. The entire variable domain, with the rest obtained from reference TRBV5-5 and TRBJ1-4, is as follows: DAGVTQSPTHLIKTRGQQVTLRCSPISGHKSVSWYQQVLGQGPQFIFQYYEKEERGRGNFPDRFSARQFPNYSSELNVNALLLGDSALYLCASSYTEKLFFGSGTQLSVL.